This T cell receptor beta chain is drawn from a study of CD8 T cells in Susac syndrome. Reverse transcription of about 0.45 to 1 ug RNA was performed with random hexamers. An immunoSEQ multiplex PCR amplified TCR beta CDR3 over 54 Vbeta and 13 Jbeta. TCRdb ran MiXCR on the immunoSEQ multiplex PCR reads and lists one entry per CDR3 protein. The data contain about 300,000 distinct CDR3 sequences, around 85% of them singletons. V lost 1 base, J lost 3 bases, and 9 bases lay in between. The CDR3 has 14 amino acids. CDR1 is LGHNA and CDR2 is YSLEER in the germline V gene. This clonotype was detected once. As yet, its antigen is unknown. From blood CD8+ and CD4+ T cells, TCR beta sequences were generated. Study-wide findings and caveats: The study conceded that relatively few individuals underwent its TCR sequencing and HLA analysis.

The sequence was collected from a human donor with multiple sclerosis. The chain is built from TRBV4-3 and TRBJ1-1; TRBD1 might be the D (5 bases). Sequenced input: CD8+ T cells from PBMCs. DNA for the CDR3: TGCGCCAGCAGCCAAGGTTGGGGGGACACTGAAGCTTTCTTT. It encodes CASSQGWGDTEAFF.